Listed below are T cell receptor beta chains from one sample, sequenced in a study of identical twins. One entry per CDR3 protein results from TCRdb running MiXCR on the 5' RACE reads. The sample yields 210,000 or so distinct CDR3 sequences, about 15% seen once. This sample also appeared in a second study, on T cells expressing NK-cell markers.

The sequenced sample was CD8+ T cells sorted from blood. The origin of the receptors is a young woman in good health. Both conserved end residues are part of each CDR3. D genes are given only for firm matches. Size values are once, few and many counts, or a class for expanded clones, and some rows have none.

- few TRBJ1-2 TRBV29-1 CSVRGQNYGYTF TGCAGCGTCCGTGGACAGAACTATGGCTACACCTTC
- - TRBJ2-7 TRBV20-1 CSARDREAGAWEQYF TGCAGTGCTAGAGATAGGGAGGCAGGGGCCTGGGAGCAGTACTTC
- few TRBJ2-7 TRBV4-3 CASSHGGSHEQYF TGCGCCAGCAGCCACGGTGGCTCTCACGAGCAGTACTTC
- few TRBJ2-7 TRBV7-9 CASGDSSSYEQYF TGTGCCAGCGGGGACTCCTCCTCCTACGAGCAGTACTTC
- - TRBJ2-7 TRBV27 CASKASGYGAYEQYF TGTGCCAGCAAGGCCTCTGGGTACGGGGCCTACGAGCAGTACTTC
- few TRBJ2-2 TRBV6-4 CASSVQNTGELFF TGTGCCAGCAGTGTACAGAACACCGGGGAGCTGTTTTTT
- - TRBJ2-1 TRBV7-8 CASSLDYPEQFF TGTGCCAGCAGCTTAGACTATCCTGAGCAGTTCTTC
- few TRBJ2-1 TRBV3-1 CASSQDRDEQFF TGTGCCAGCAGCCAAGATCGGGATGAGCAGTTCTTC
- - TRBJ1-1 TRBV29-1 CSVGGAATNTEAFF TGCAGCGTTGGAGGGGCAGCAACGAACACTGAAGCTTTCTTT
TRBD1 few TRBJ2-1 TRBV7-9 CASSPPTGNEPYNEQFF TGTGCCAGCAGCCCCCCGACAGGGAACGAGCCCTACAATGAGCAGTTCTTC
- few TRBJ2-7 TRBV27 CASSVGSGPSYEQYF TGTGCCAGCAGTGTTGGGAGCGGGCCGTCCTACGAGCAGTACTTC
TRBD1 few TRBJ1-1 TRBV29-1 CSAQGGAEAFF TGCAGCGCCCAGGGGGGGGCTGAAGCTTTCTTT
- few TRBJ2-3 TRBV7-8 CASSFHHGTRNEGDTQYF TGTGCCAGCAGCTTCCACCATGGAACTAGGAATGAGGGAGATACGCAGTATTTT
- - TRBJ1-1 TRBV6-1 CASSPKRWGTEAFF TGTGCCAGCAGCCCAAAGAGGTGGGGGACTGAAGCTTTCTTT
TRBD1 few TRBJ2-7 TRBV5-1 CASSLGQGALRYEQYF TGCGCCAGCAGCTTGGGACAGGGGGCTTTGAGGTACGAGCAGTACTTC
TRBD2 - TRBJ2-1 TRBV27 CASAFLRRGGPSYNEQFF TGTGCCAGCGCTTTCCTTCGTCGGGGGGGCCCCTCCTACAATGAGCAGTTCTTC
- few TRBJ1-2 TRBV15 CATSRDLFSGYGYTF TGTGCCACCAGCAGAGATTTGTTTTCTGGCTATGGCTACACCTTC
- few TRBJ2-1 TRBV6-2/TRBV6-3 CATAGGSSGARPYNEQFF TGTGCCACCGCCGGAGGGTCATCTGGGGCCCGACCCTACAATGAGCAGTTCTTC
TRBD2 few TRBJ2-7 TRBV7-2 CASSSRDYTYEQYF TGTGCCAGCAGCTCGAGGGACTACACATACGAGCAGTACTTC
- few TRBJ2-2 TRBV4-3 CASSQVSGRTGELFF TGCGCCAGCAGCCAAGTTAGTGGGCGGACCGGGGAGCTGTTTTTT